This T cell receptor beta chain appears in the sequencing data of a study of shared clonotypes between healthy human individuals. Whole-study results and caveats: Non-shared clonotypes showed lower generation probabilities than clonotypes common to all four donors. Sampling covered blood only; tissue repertoires likely differ.

Points on this clone: Its antigen is unidentified.

The authors divided CD4+ cells into CD45RA+ naive and CD45RA-negative memory subsets. Running of the assay took place at deep level. Some clones are missing from TCRdb's copy, which holds only in-frame ones; the method was immunoSEQ multiplex PCR. The sample lists 850,000 to 1,100,000 clones, approximately 80% occurring once. The CDR3 has 16 amino acids. CDR1 and CDR2 (germline): MGHRA, YSYEKL. V lost 0 bases to trimming and J lost 8 bases; unmatched junction nucleotides: 11. The chain carries TRBV4-1 and TRBJ1-2; 8 bases fit TRBD1. This TCR derives from a man younger than 35 in good health. Some clones in this sample may be carry-over from other donors' samples. What was sequenced was memory CD4+ T cells from PBMCs. This sample's subset: CD45RA-negative fraction. CDR3 sequence reads: CASSQDLNRGVGGYTF. CDR3 coding DNA: TGCGCCAGCAGCCAAGATCTAAACAGGGGGGTTGGAGGCTACACCTTC.